The 14 T cell receptor beta chains below were found in one sample sequenced in a study of vaccination effects on CD4 cells after COVID-19. These TCRs are of unknown antigen specificity. Ahead of sequencing, the ViraFEST assay grew antigen-specific CD4+ T cells using viral peptide pools. Isolating CD4+ T cells followed about 10 days of culture. Nucleocapsid antibodies were negative in the vaccine recipients, who had never had SARS-CoV-2 infection. The repertoire was sequenced with immunoSEQ multiplex PCR; TCRdb's copy has only in-frame clones and lacks some. Among some 41,000 clones listed, roughly four fifths were seen once. This sample comprised CD4+ T cells from PBMCs cultured with SARS-CoV-2 spike peptides, obtained before COVID-19 vaccination. These receptor sequences come from a human donor who received a COVID-19 vaccine.

The J gene is TRBJ1-4, the V gene TRBV28, with TRBD1 matching over 7 bases. The CDR3 covers 15 residues. Per germline, CDR1 MDHEN and CDR2 SYDVKM. V lost 4 bases and J lost 7; bases outside the gene matches: 9. CDR3 protein: CASSSSGGWGEKLFF. The CDR3 DNA reads TGTGCCAGCAGTTCATCAGGGGGTTGGGGTGAAAAACTGTTTTTT.

This clone was detected a few times. The rearrangement links TRBV7-9 to TRBJ1-2, with 8 nucleotides matching TRBD1. The CDR3 has 13 amino acids. The V and J ends lost 2 bases and 8 bases, in that order; junction bases with no gene match: 4. Germline V gene lookup returns CDR1 SEHNR and CDR2 FQNEAQ (reference sequence). CDR3 sequence reads: CASSLQGARGYTF. CDR3 sequence (DNA): TGTGCCAGCAGCTTACAGGGGGCGCGGGGCTACACCTTC.

This clone showed up just once. This rearrangement joins TRBV5-1 to TRBJ1-2, with unresolved D. V was shortened by 0 bases and J by 11 bases, with 14 bases between the two germline ends. Germline assignment: CDR1 SGHRS and CDR2 YFSETQ. The CDR3 has 13 residues. CDR3 nucleotides: TGCGCCAGCAGCTTGGCCGTCGCTACCCGGTACACCTTC. Translated, it gives CASSLAVATRYTF.

Only a few counts were recorded for this clone. This chain links TRBV7-6 with TRBJ2-2; TRBD1 agrees at 9 bases. Trimming cost V 5 bases and J 4 bases; bases outside gene matches: 8. The germline V gene encodes CDR1 SGHVS and CDR2 FNYEAQ. This CDR3 contains 16 residues. CDR3 sequence reads: CASSAYRGRGTGELFF. The CDR3 DNA sequence: TGTGCCAGCAGCGCATACAGGGGGCGAGGCACCGGGGAGCTGTTTTTT.

This clone was counted between two and nine times. This chain uses TRBV5-3 with TRBJ2-2; no definite D call. TRBV5-3 has ORF status, its function being uncertain. CDR3 length: 15 amino acids. Trimming took 4 bases from V and 9 from J, leaving 19 bases between them. This CDR3 reads CARSRRAVPIRELFF. The DNA for the CDR3 is TGTGCCAGAAGCCGAAGGGCAGTCCCTATCAGGGAGCTGTTTTTT.

The rearrangement uses TRBV19 and TRBJ1-4, with D unclear. The CDR3 runs 16 residues. The germline V gene encodes CDR1 LNHDA and CDR2 SQIVND (reference sequence). V was pared by 7 bases and J by 3 bases, with 18 bases between. CDR3 amino acids: CASNRGSPTANEKLFF. For the CDR3, the DNA is TGTGCCAGTAATCGAGGGAGTCCTACAGCTAATGAAAAACTGTTTTTT. Using reference TRBV19 and TRBJ1-4 for the parts outside the CDR3, the full variable domain is DGGITQSPKYLFRKEGQNVTLSCEQNLNHDAMYWYRQDPGQGLRLIYYSQIVNDFQKGDIAEGYSVSREKKESFPLTVTSAQKNPTAFYLCASNRGSPTANEKLFFGSGTQLSVL.

CDR3 coding DNA: TGTGCCAGCTCACCACGGGCTAGCGGGGGCCCTAACCAAGAGACCCAGTACTTC. Its translation is CASSPRASGGPNQETQYF. This chain joins TRBV18 and TRBJ2-5; 10 nucleotides agree with TRBD2. Unmatched junction bases numbered 8, after V lost 1 base and J lost 0 bases. Germline CDR1 is KGHSH and CDR2 is LQKENI. The CDR3 totals 18 residues.

The chain is built from TRBV7-5 and TRBJ2-3; the table calls TRBD1, which could not be checked here. TRBV7-5 is recorded as a pseudogene. There are 17 residues in the CDR3. In DNA form, the CDR3 reads TGTGCCAGAAGCTTAATCCCCCCAGGGGGCTACGAATCCCCGCAGTATTTT. It encodes CARSLIPPGGYESPQYF.

The V and J genes are TRBV6-5 and TRBJ1-2; unclear D gene. The germline V and J ends were trimmed by 6 bases and 2 bases, with 4 bases remaining between them. The CDR3 runs to 11 residues. The V gene's germline CDR1 is MNHEY and CDR2 SVGAGI. CDR3 nucleotide sequence: TGTGCCAGCAGACAGAACTATGGCTACACCTTC. Its protein product is CASRQNYGYTF.

The V call is TRBV27, the J call TRBJ2-3; TRBD2 aligns across 8 bases. The CDR3 runs 17 residues. J was trimmed by 0 bases and V by 2 bases; bases with no gene match: 7. Germline V gives CDR1 MNHEY, CDR2 SMNVEV (reference sequence). The CDR3 DNA follows: TGTGCCAGCAGTTTAAACAGTGCGGGGGGCAGCACAGATACGCAGTATTTT. Translating gives CASSLNSAGGSTDTQYF.

The chain is built from TRBV7-6 and TRBJ1-6, with 8 bases lining up with TRBD1. Germline V gives CDR1 SGHVS, CDR2 FNYEAQ. The CDR3 sequence is 14 residues long. With 5 bases clipped from V and 11 bases from J, the junction kept 8 bases outside the gene matches. The CDR3 here is CASSPGQGLAPLHF. CDR3 bases: TGTGCCAGCAGCCCCGGACAGGGCTTAGCACCCCTCCACTTT.

The rearrangement links TRBV24-1 to TRBJ2-5; D is possibly TRBD2 (7 bases). CDR3 length: 16 amino acids. The V and J ends lost 6 bases and 4 bases respectively, with 20 bases between them. Germline assignment: CDR1 KGHDR and CDR2 SFDVKD. CDR3 sequence (DNA): TGTGCCACCAGTCAGGGCAGGGGAGCGGGGTTAGAGACCCAGTACTTC. Its translation is CATSQGRGAGLETQYF.

The chain employs TRBV6-6 and TRBJ1-3, with 7 bases fitting TRBD1. With V trimmed by 6 bases and J by 0 bases, 2 bases remained unmatched. Germline V gene data show CDR1 as MNHNY and CDR2 as SVGAGI (reference sequence). The CDR3 is made up of 14 amino acids. The CDR3 region is CASRGQFSGNTIYF. The CDR3 nucleotides read TGTGCCAGCAGGGGACAGTTCTCTGGAAACACCATATATTTT.

The V gene is TRBV7-8, the J gene TRBJ1-2, with D hard to call. This CDR3 has 14 residues. The V and J ends lost 5 bases and 5 bases respectively, with 15 bases between them. Germline V gene sequence: CDR1 SGHVS, CDR2 FQNEAQ. CDR3 sequence reads: CASSPDRVGYGYTF. The CDR3 DNA sequence: TGTGCCAGCAGCCCTGACCGGGTAGGGTATGGCTACACCTTC. The full variable domain, in which reference TRBV7-8 and TRBJ1-2 provide the parts outside the CDR3, is GAGVSQSPRYKVAKRGQDVALRCDPISGHVSLFWYQQALGQGPEFLTYFQNEAQLDKSGLPSDRFFAERPEGSVSTLKIQRTQQEDSAVYLCASSPDRVGYGYTFGSGTRLTVV.